The T cell receptor beta chain under discussion was sequenced for a study of blood T cell repertoires in COVID-19. On the study more broadly: The analysed material was cDNA or gDNA that came from T cells, B-cell-depleted T cells, or PBMCs.

This CDR3 is 16 amino acids long. The germline V gene encodes CDR1 KGHDR and CDR2 SFDVKD. The V gene end was trimmed by 3 bases and the J gene end by 6 bases; junction bases not matched to a gene: 6. In the authors' methods: Estimated nucleated cell counts came from reference gene primer amplification. Profiling relied on immunoSEQ multiplex PCR, and the TCRdb table lists in-frame clones only, not all of them. Clone size and the V and J calls come from that table; the DNA yielded D and trimming. The profile shows about 51,000 clones, approximately 89% of them singletons. The sequenced sample consisted of peripheral blood. The receptor was isolated from a man between 50 and 59 years old with acute or convalescent COVID-19. This chain links TRBV24-1 with TRBJ1-5; 11 bases align to TRBD1. As DNA, the CDR3 is TGTGCCACCAGTGATGAGGACAGGGGGCGCAGTCAGCCCCAGCATTTT. This translates into CATSDEDRGRSQPQHF.